Below are 15 T cell receptor beta chains sequenced from a single sample in a study of T cells in Graves' hyperthyroidism and ophthalmopathy. Amplified regions were TCR beta CDR3 sequences from RNA transcripts. RT-PCR in the first round (using the HTBI primer set) targeted the TCR CDR3. TCRdb re-derived calls from the multiplex PCR reads in MiXCR, one entry per CDR3 protein. The sample has 300,000 to 350,000 distinct CDR3 sequences, about 15% seen once. The sequenced material came from blood. All receptors come from a woman aged 25 to 39 with Graves' hyperthyroidism.

The chain employs TRBV5-6 and TRBJ2-2; D perhaps matches TRBD2 (6 bases). V was pared by 4 bases and J by 5 bases, with 15 bases between. The germline CDR1 and CDR2 sequences are SGHDT and YYEEEE. The CDR3 is made up of 15 amino acids. DNA of the CDR3: TGTGCCAGCAGCCGGTGGCGGGATTGGACCGGGGAGCTGTTTTTT. It yields the protein CASSRWRDWTGELFF.

In nucleotides, the CDR3 is TGCAGTGCTAGAGCGGGAGGCGTTGACGAGCAGTACTTC. This codes for CSARAGGVDEQYF. The chain employs TRBV20-1 and TRBJ2-7, with 7 nucleotides matching TRBD2. In germline, CDR1 is DFQATT, CDR2 SNEGSKA (reference sequence). The CDR3 spans 13 residues. The junction had 5 bases not matched to a gene; V was cut back by 1 base and J by 5 bases.

This chain links TRBV3-1 with TRBJ2-7, with a weak D call TRBD1 (6 bases). Trimming removed 5 bases at V and 5 bases at J, with 16 bases between. The CDR3 length is 14 residues. Germline assignment: CDR1 LGHDT and CDR2 YNNKEL (reference sequence). The CDR3 coding sequence is TGTGCCAGCAGCTTCACCAACAGGGACCACGAGCAGTACTTC. It specifies CASSFTNRDHEQYF.

This clonotype was seen at least ten times. This chain connects TRBV28 to TRBJ1-4; D is possibly TRBD1 (5 bases). Germline CDR1 reads MDHEN; CDR2 reads SYDVKM. The CDR3 covers 16 residues. Trimming shortened V by 5 bases and J by 1 base, and 14 bases separated the two germline ends. CDR3 protein: CASSRPGSRTNEKLFF. The CDR3 DNA is TGTGCCAGCAGTCGCCCAGGGAGTCGAACTAATGAAAAACTGTTTTTT.

In its sample, this clonotype was seen many times. This rearrangement joins TRBV7-9 to TRBJ2-7; D possibly corresponds to TRBD1 (5 bases). Germline lookup yields CDR1 SEHNR and CDR2 FQNEAQ (reference sequence). V was trimmed by 4 bases and J by 1 base, leaving 8 bases between them. The CDR3 consists of 13 residues. The CDR3 reads CASSSQGSYEQYF. The CDR3 coding sequence is TGTGCCAGCAGCTCTCAGGGTTCCTACGAGCAGTACTTC. The full variable domain, in which reference TRBV7-9 and TRBJ2-7 provide the parts outside the CDR3, is DTGVSQNPRHKITKRGQNVTFRCDPISEHNRLYWYRQTLGQGPEFLTYFQNEAQLEKSRLLSDRFSAERPKGSFSTLEIQRTEQGDSAMYLCASSSQGSYEQYFGPGTRLTVT.

The chain joins TRBV27 to TRBJ2-3, with D uncertain. Between the trimmed V and J ends, which lost 5 bases and 0 bases, there was a span of 12 bases. From germline, CDR1 is MNHEY and CDR2 SMNVEV (reference sequence). The CDR3 spans 15 residues. CDR3 DNA: TGTGCCAGCAGTCTCCGACCCCAGAGCACAGATACGCAGTATTTT. Its protein is CASSLRPQSTDTQYF.

This clonotype was counted between two and nine times. This chain connects TRBV3-1 to TRBJ2-5; D unresolved. Trimming cost V 3 bases and J 1 base, with 18 bases left between them. The CDR3 runs 17 residues. CDR1 and CDR2 (germline): LGHDT, YNNKEL (reference sequence). This CDR3 is CASSQRASAWGQETQYF. In DNA, the CDR3 is TGTGCCAGCAGCCAGAGAGCCTCTGCGTGGGGCCAAGAGACCCAGTACTTC.

This clonotype was seen many times. This chain uses TRBV19 with TRBJ2-5; 7 bases line up with TRBD2. Looked up from germline, CDR1 is LNHDA and CDR2 is SQIVND (reference sequence). The CDR3 spans 14 residues. After removal of 3 bases from V and 4 bases from J, the junction contained 5 bases not matched to a gene. CDR3 in amino acids: CASSMRLARETQYF. The DNA of the CDR3 is TGTGCCAGTAGTATGAGACTAGCAAGAGAGACCCAGTACTTC.

This clonotype was found a few times. The CDR3 sequence: CSVRGEEVNSPLHF. CDR3 nucleotide sequence: TGCAGCGTTCGAGGAGAGGAGGTGAATTCACCCCTCCACTTT. The chain links TRBV29-1 to TRBJ1-6; no reliable D call. Between the trimmed V and J ends, which lost 5 bases and 7 bases, there was a span of 15 bases. The length of the CDR3 is 14 residues. Germline-derived CDR1 and CDR2 are SQVTM and ANQGSEA.

This clonotype was seen more than once but under ten times. The V call is TRBV29-1, the J call TRBJ1-1; tentative D call: TRBD1 (6 bases). This CDR3 contains 14 residues. Germline V gives CDR1 SQVTM, CDR2 ANQGSEA. The V and J ends lost 3 bases and 1 base respectively, with 12 bases between them. The CDR3 sequence is CSVDPGTKNTEAFF. The CDR3 DNA reads TGCAGCGTTGACCCCGGGACAAAGAACACTGAAGCTTTCTTT.

This clonotype came up a few times. V is TRBV9 and J is TRBJ2-1; TRBD2 agrees at 10 bases. Looked up from germline, CDR1 is SGDLS and CDR2 is YYNGEE. V shed 4 bases, J shed 0 bases, and the junction held 7 bases outside the gene matches. This CDR3 spans 17 amino acids. The CDR3 nucleotides read TGTGCCAGCAGCCCAGAACCTAGCGGGAGCTCCTACAATGAGCAGTTCTTC. Its protein is CASSPEPSGSSYNEQFF. Full variable domain (outside the CDR3, taken from reference TRBV9 and TRBJ2-1): DSGVTQTPKHLITATGQRVTLRCSPRSGDLSVYWYQQSLDQGLQFLIQYYNGEERAKGNILERFSAQQFPDLHSELNLSSLELGDSALYFCASSPEPSGSSYNEQFFGPGTRLTVL.

This clonotype was observed many times. The rearrangement links TRBV2 to TRBJ2-5, with TRBD1 matching over 10 bases. The CDR3 is 15 amino acids. The germline V gene has CDR1 SNHLY and CDR2 FYNNEI. V shed 4 bases and J 5 bases; nucleotides not matched to a gene: 7. CDR3 amino acids: CASSARDRGLETQYF. Here the CDR3 DNA reads TGTGCCAGCAGTGCCCGGGACAGGGGTTTGGAGACCCAGTACTTC.

For this clonotype: Relative to the germline gene, one junction end is altered; a read error may explain this. This chain connects TRBV11-2 to TRBJ2-3; the match to TRBD2 covers 7 bases. This CDR3 is built from 16 residues. Germline V lookup: CDR1 SGHAT, CDR2 FQNNGV. As DNA, the CDR3 is TGTGCCTGCAGCTCCGGGCGGGAGCTCCCCCCAGATACGCAGTATTTT. It specifies CACSSGRELPPDTQYF.

The V call is TRBV28, the J call TRBJ2-2; the D gene is possibly TRBD1 (6 bases). V was clipped by 6 bases and J by 4 bases, with 15 bases between them. The CDR3 extends over 15 amino acids. Germline CDR1 reads MDHEN; CDR2 reads SYDVKM. In nucleotides, the CDR3 is TGTGCCAGCAGATCCCCAGGGGTTAGCACCGGGGAGCTGTTTTTT. This translates into CASRSPGVSTGELFF.

This clonotype was observed at least ten times. The gene calls are TRBV20-1 and TRBJ2-7; 7 bases fit TRBD1. V was pared by 3 bases and J by 3 bases, with 8 bases of the junction left unmatched. Germline lookup yields CDR1 DFQATT and CDR2 SNEGSKA (reference sequence). The CDR3 runs 14 residues. CDR3 nucleotide sequence: TGCAGTGCTAGTTCCGGGACAGCCATCTACGAGCAGTACTTC. Translated: CSASSGTAIYEQYF.